This T cell receptor (beta chain) is drawn from a study of cytomegalovirus exposure and HLA in healthy donors. Note on this clone: The antigen remains unidentified.

PCR used 60 Vbeta primers and 13 Jbeta primers. TCRdb's table, derived via immunoSEQ multiplex PCR, lists solely in-frame clones and lacks some. The sample includes about 85,000 clones, nearly 80% of them seen just once. The CDR3 consists of 13 residues. Trimming cost V 2 bases and J 2 bases, with 6 bases left between them. Per the germline V gene, CDR1 is MNHEY and CDR2 is SVGAGI. Findings and limits, study-wide: Associated with HLA alleles at 0.05 false discovery rate in a later analysis were over 15,000 TCR beta sequences. It was only CMV serostatus that was available as immune exposure information. The study listed 164 cytomegalovirus-associated TCR beta chains.

This sequence joins TRBV6-5 and TRBJ1-2; D may be TRBD1 (5 bases). Sequenced input: PBMCs. The TCR was taken from a woman in her forties or fifties in good health and CMV-seropositive. In nucleotides, the CDR3 is TGTGCCAGCAGTTACGACAGAAACTATGGCTACACCTTC. Its protein is CASSYDRNYGYTF.